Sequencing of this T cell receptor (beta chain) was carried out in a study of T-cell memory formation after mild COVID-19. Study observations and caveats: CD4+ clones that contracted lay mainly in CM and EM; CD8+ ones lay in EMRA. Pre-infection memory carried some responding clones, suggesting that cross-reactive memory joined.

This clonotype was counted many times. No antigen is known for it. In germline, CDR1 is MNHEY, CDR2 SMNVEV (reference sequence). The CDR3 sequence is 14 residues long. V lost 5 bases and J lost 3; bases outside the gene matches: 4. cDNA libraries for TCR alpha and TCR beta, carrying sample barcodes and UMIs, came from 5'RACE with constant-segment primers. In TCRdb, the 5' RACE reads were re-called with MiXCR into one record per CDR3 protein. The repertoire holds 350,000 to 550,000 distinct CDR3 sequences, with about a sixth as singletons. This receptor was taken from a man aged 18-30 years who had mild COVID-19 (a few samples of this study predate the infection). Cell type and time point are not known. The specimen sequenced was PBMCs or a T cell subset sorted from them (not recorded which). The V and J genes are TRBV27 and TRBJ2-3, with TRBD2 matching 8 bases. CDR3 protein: CASSNGGETDTQYF. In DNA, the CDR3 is TGTGCCAGCAGTAACGGGGGGGAGACAGATACGCAGTATTTT.